This T cell receptor (beta chain) was sequenced in a study of tumor-infiltrating lymphocytes in oesophageal squamous cell carcinoma. TCRdb reanalysed the PCR reads using MiXCR and keeps one entry per CDR3 protein. The sample records roughly 10,000 distinct CDR3 sequences, 60% to 70% being singletons. The CDR3 sequence is 16 residues long. Looked up from germline, CDR1 is SGHAT and CDR2 is FQNNGV. The sequence was obtained from a female donor with esophageal squamous cell carcinoma. Sequenced input: esophageal tumor tissue. This chain uses TRBV11-2 with TRBJ2-7; 11 bases are shared with TRBD2. Judging by the DNA end, TRBJ2-5 fits better; the J call may be wrong. CDR3 loop: CASSQVAGGDQETQYF. CDR3 nucleotides: TGTGCCAGCAGCCAAGTAGCGGGGGGGGACCAAGAGACCCAGTACTTC.